This passage covers 5 T cell receptor beta chains from one sample sequenced in a study of PD-1 blockade in mismatch repair-deficient tumors. Libraries were prepared by immunoSEQ multiplex PCR; TCRdb keeps only in-frame clonotypes and omits some of them. The sample has about 40,000 clones, 75% to 85% seen once. Sequenced here: peripheral blood, sampled 4 weeks after starting pembrolizumab. Every receptor here comes from an adult with mismatch repair-deficient cancer.

This clone was seen a single time. The chain is built from TRBV11-2 and TRBJ2-7; weak D call: TRBD1 (6 bases). Trimming shortened V by 6 bases and J by 3 bases, and 21 bases separated the two germline ends. Germline CDR1 is SGHAT and CDR2 is FQNNGV. The CDR3 is made up of 16 amino acids. Here the CDR3 reads CASSSVGTGQYYEQYF. Written as DNA, the CDR3 is TGTGCCAGCAGTTCGGTGGGGACGGGACAATACTACGAGCAGTACTTC.

The gene calls are TRBV4-3 and TRBJ2-1; TRBD1 matches at 7 bases. Germline V gene lookup returns CDR1 LGHNA and CDR2 YSLEER. The V segment lost 0 bases and the J segment 4 bases; nucleotides outside the gene matches: 9. This CDR3 contains 17 residues. The CDR3 region is CASSQEAGTASYNEQFF. DNA for the CDR3: TGCGCCAGCAGCCAAGAGGCCGGGACAGCCTCTTACAATGAGCAGTTCTTC.

This chain joins TRBV28 and TRBJ2-7; D is unresolved. The CDR3 totals 13 residues. V was shortened by 4 bases and J by 4 bases, with 11 bases between the two germline ends. Per the germline V gene, CDR1 is MDHEN and CDR2 is SYDVKM. The DNA of the CDR3 is TGTGCCAGCAGTTGGGGTTTTGGGTACGAGCAGTACTTC. This codes for CASSWGFGYEQYF.

V usage is TRBV28 and J usage is TRBJ2-7, with D possibly TRBD1 on 6 matching bases. V lost 2 bases to trimming and J lost 3 bases, with 8 bases between them. This CDR3 has 13 residues. Germline values: CDR1 MDHEN, CDR2 SYDVKM. The CDR3 protein is CASSLQGLYEQYF. The DNA of the CDR3 is TGTGCCAGCAGTTTACAGGGGCTCTACGAGCAGTACTTC.

The V call is TRBV4-1, the J call TRBJ2-5; D not resolved. V was trimmed by 2 bases and J by 7 bases, leaving 11 bases between them. The CDR3 has 13 amino acids. Looked up from germline, CDR1 is MGHRA and CDR2 is YSYEKL. CDR3 sequence reads: CASSQSLVGTQYF. CDR3 DNA: TGCGCCAGCAGCCAATCTTTAGTCGGGACCCAGTACTTC.